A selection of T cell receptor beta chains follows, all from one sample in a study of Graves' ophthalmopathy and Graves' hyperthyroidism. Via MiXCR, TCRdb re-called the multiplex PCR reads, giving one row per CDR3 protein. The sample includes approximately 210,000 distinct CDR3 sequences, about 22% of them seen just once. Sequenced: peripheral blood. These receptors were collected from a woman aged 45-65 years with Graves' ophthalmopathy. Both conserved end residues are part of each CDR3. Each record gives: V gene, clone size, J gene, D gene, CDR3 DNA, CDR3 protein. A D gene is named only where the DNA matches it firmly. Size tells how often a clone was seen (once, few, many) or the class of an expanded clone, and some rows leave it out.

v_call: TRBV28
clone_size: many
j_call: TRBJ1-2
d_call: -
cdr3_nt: TGTGCCAGCAGTTTGTTACAGCCCGGGGGCCTCTATGGCTACACCTTC
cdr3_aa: CASSLLQPGGLYGYTF

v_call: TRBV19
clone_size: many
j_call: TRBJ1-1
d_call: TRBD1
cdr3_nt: TGTGCCAGTAGTGACCGGGACAGGGGTTTGGAAGCTTTCTTT
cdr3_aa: CASSDRDRGLEAFF

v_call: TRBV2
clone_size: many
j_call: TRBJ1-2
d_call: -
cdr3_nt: TGTGCCAGCAGGGGTTATGGCTACACCTTC
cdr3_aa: CASRGYGYTF

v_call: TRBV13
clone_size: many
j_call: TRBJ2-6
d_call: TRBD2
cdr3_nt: TGTGCCAGCAGCGCCACGGGGGGGGCCGGGGCCAACGTCCTGACTTTC
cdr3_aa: CASSATGGAGANVLTF

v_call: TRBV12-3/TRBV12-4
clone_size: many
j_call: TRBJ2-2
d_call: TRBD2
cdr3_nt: TGTGCCAGCACCCTGGAAGCGGGGTCGAACACCGGGGAGCTGTTTTTT
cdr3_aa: CASTLEAGSNTGELFF

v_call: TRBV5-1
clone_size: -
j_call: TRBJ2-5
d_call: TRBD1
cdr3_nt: TGCGCCAGCAGCTTAACCTGGACAGGTCCGACCCAAGAGACCCAGTACTTC
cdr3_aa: CASSLTWTGPTQETQYF

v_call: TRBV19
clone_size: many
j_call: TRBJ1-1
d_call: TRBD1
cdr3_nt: TGTGCCAGTGGAGACAGGGGGACGGTTCCGAACACTGAAGCTTTCTTT
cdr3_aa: CASGDRGTVPNTEAFF

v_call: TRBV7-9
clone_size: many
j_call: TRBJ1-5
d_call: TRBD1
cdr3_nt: TGTGCCAGCAGCCAAGACAGGGGTCTGCATCAGCCCCAGCATTTT
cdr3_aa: CASSQDRGLHQPQHF

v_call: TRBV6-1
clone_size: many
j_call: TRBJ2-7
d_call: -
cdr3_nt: TGTGCCAGCAGGCGACGGGACCCGGGCTACGAGCAGTACTTC
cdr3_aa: CASRRRDPGYEQYF

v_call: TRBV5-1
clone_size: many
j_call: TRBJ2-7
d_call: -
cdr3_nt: TGCGCCAGCAGCCGACTAGGGACGGTGCGACACGAGCAGTACTTC
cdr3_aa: CASSRLGTVRHEQYF

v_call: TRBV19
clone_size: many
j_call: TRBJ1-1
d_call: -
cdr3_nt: TGTGCCAGTAGTACTAGGGGGTTTGAAGCTTTCTTT
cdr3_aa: CASSTRGFEAFF

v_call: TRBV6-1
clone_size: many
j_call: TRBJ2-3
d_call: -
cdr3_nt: TGTGCCAGCAGCAACCGGGACAAGCGTCGGAATACGCAGTATTTT
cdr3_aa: CASSNRDKRRNTQYF

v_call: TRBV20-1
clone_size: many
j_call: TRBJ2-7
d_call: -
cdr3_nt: TGCAGTGCCGCAGGTGGCCAGTTCTCCTACGAGCAGTACTTC
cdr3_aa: CSAAGGQFSYEQYF

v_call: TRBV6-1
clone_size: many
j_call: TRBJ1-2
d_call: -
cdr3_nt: TGTGCCAGCAGTGGCGTGTCCGGGGACGATGGCTACACCTTC
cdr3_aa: CASSGVSGDDGYTF

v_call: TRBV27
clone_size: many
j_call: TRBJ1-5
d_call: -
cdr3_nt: TGTGCCAGCAGTCTCCGATGGGACACTAGCAATCAGCCCCAGCATTTT
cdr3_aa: CASSLRWDTSNQPQHF

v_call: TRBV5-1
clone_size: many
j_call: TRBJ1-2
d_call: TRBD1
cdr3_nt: TGCGCCAGCAGCTTGAGTCGGACAGGGGGTGGCTATGGCTACACCTTC
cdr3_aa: CASSLSRTGGGYGYTF

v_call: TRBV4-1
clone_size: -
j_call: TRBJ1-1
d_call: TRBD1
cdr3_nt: TGCGCCAGCAGCCATGTTCCACAGGGGAACATGAACACTGAAGCTTTCTTT
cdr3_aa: CASSHVPQGNMNTEAFF

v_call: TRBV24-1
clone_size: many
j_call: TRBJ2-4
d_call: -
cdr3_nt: TGTGCCACCAGTGTGGCCGCTTACTTC
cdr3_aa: CATSVAAYF

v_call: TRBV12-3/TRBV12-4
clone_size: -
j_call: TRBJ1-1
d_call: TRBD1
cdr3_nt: TGTGCCAGCACTATAGACAGGGTTAAAGCTGAAGCTTTCTTT
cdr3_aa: CASTIDRVKAEAFF

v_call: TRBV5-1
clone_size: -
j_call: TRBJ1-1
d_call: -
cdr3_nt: TGCGCCAGCAGCTCAAAGGGTGAAGCTTTCTTT
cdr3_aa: CASSSKGEAFF

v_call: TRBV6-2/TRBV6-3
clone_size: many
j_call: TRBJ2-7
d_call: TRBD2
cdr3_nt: TGTGCCAGCAGACTTTTTGGCGGGAGCGGTACCTACGGAGCAGAGCAGTACTTC
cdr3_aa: CASRLFGGSGTYGAEQYF

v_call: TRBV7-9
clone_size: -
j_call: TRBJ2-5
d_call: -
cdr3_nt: TGTGCCAGCAGCTTAGGATACAGGGAAGTCGAGACCCAGTACTTC
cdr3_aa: CASSLGYREVETQYF

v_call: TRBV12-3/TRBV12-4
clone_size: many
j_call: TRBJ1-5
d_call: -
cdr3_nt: TGTGCCAGCAGCATAGGCAGAGCAGATAGCAATCAGCCCCAGCATTTT
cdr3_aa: CASSIGRADSNQPQHF

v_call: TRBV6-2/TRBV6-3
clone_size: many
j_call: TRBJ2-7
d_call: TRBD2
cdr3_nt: TGTGCCTCAGCGGGGTACTACGAGCAGTACTTC
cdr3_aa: CASAGYYEQYF

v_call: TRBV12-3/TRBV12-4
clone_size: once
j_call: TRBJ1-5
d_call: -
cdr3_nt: TGTGCCAGTAGCGGAGGGGGGTGGCAGCCCCAGCATTTT
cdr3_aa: CASSGGGWQPQHF

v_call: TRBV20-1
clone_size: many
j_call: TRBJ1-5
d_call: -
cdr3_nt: TGCAGTGCTAGTCTGTCGGAGGTGGACCAGCCCCAGCATTTT
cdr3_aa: CSASLSEVDQPQHF

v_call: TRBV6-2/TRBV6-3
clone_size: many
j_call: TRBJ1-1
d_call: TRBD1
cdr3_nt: TGTGCCAGCCGTCACATCGACAGGGGTTGGGCTTTCTTT
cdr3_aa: CASRHIDRGWAFF

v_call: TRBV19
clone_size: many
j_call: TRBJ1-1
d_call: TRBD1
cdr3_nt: TGTGCCAGTAGTGAGACGACAGGGGCCGCTTTCTTT
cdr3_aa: CASSETTGAAFF